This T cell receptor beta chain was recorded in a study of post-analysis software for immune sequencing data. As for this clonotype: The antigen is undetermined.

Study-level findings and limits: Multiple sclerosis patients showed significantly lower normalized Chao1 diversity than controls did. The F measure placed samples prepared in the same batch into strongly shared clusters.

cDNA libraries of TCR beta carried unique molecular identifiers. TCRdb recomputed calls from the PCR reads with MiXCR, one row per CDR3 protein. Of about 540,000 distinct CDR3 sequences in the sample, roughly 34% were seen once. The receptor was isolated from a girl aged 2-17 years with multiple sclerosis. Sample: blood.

The CDR3 reads CASSRDSHETQFF. CDR3 bases: TGTGCCAGCAGTCGGGACAGCCACGAGACCCAGTTCTTC. The chain has TRBV12-3 or TRBV12-4 and TRBJ2-5, with TRBD1 matching over 7 bases. The J call could be wrong; TRBJ2-1 is a better fit for the DNA end. The CDR3 has 13 amino acids.